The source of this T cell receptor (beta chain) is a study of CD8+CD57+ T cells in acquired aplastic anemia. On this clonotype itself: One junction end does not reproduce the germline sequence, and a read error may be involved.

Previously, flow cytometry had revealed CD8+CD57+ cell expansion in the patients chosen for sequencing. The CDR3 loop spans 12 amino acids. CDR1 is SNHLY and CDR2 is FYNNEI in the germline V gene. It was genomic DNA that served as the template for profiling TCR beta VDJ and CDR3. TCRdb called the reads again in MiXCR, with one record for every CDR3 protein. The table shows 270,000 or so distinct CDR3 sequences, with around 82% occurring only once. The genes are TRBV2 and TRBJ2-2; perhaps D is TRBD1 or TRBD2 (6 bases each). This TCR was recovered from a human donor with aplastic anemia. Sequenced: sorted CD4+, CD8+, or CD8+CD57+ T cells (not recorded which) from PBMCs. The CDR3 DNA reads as TGTGCCAGCGGCTTGGGGGGCACGGATACGCATTTT. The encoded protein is CASGLGGTDTHF.